The entry below describes one TCR beta chain. The specificity of this receptor is unknown. No per-base quality is available; no much larger clone lies one base away. This record belongs to a study of vaccination and CD4 T cells after COVID-19 (dated by TCRdb to between 2020 and 2023). Notes on the research overall: Convalescent patients had a positive SARS-CoV-2 result on nasal swab PCR, and of these patients, about ten had mild disease and one had severe disease. The convalescent cohort included six males and four females, with two Hispanic individuals, seven Caucasians, two Asians and one multiracial person. Two doses of either the Pfizer-BioNTech BNT162b2 vaccine (n=8) or the Moderna mRNA-1273 vaccine (n=2) were administered to participants. Post-COVID blood samples were collected from convalescent patients a median of around 96 days after diagnosis, with a range of roughly 30 to 161 days. Post-vaccine blood samples were collected a median of approximately 68 days after the second vaccine dose, ranging from about 12 to 241 days. Overlapping spike peptide pools from SARS-CoV-2 and from the common cold coronaviruses HCoV-NL63, HCoV-OC43 and HCoV-229E were used as culture stimuli. Control cultures used a CEFX viral epitope pool as positive control, an HIV-1 Nef peptide pool as negative control, or no peptide. The spike-specific CD4+ TCR repertoire was compared before and after mRNA vaccination in approximately ten COVID-19 convalescent patients and a handful of infection-naive healthy vaccine recipients. Results the study describes overall, beyond this receptor: The study included relatively few convalescent patients and did not analyze early timepoints after natural infection. The median number of SARS-CoV-2-reactive clonotypes rose from around 21 after infection to approximately 41 after vaccination, but the change was not significant. In convalescent patients, a median roughly 86% of post-vaccine SARS-CoV-2-reactive clones were detected only after vaccination, suggesting vaccine-specific priming. Of the vaccine-specific clones in convalescent patients, 304 of 307, or nearly all, reacted only to SARS-CoV-2 spike and did not cross-react with common cold coronaviruses.

The sample's treatment or condition, from its label and the paper: approximately 10-day PBMC culture with coronavirus spike peptide pools or control peptides (ViraFEST assay). To expand antigen-specific T cells with peptide pools and then pick out the expanded clonotypes through TCR sequencing, the study relied on the ViraFEST assay. The convalescent patients' positive SARS-CoV-2 PCR tests fell between March and December 2020, which was before the Alpha, Beta and Delta variants emerged in the United States. Each well held two million PBMCs cultured with 9 to 10 ug/ml peptide pools in IMDM containing around 5% human AB serum and around 9 IU/ml IL-2. Half of the culture medium was replaced with fresh IL-2-containing medium on days 3 and 7. CD4+ T cells were isolated after approximately ten days of culture through negative selection using the EasySep CD4+ T cell isolation kit. Ficoll-Paque Plus gradient centrifugation was used to isolate PBMCs from whole blood, and the isolated PBMCs were then either used fresh or cryopreserved at -140C. Each culture condition was generally run in triplicate wells.

The cysteine opens and the phenylalanine closes a CDR3 of 16 amino acids. This entry keeps only the CDR3 DNA: 48 bases, framed from base 1. At the junction V is shortened by 0 bases and J by 3 bases, with 13 bases in between. As encoded in the germline V gene (reference sequence), CDR1 is SGHKS while CDR2 is YYEKEE. The library was built by means of PCR. At the Johns Hopkins FTIC core, DNA from the cultured CD4+ T cells underwent TCR sequencing with the Oncomine TCR Beta short-read assay. Genomic DNA was extracted from the cultured CD4+ T cells with the QIAamp micro DNA kit. Oncomine TCR Beta libraries from cultured CD4+ T cells were pooled with unique dual indexes and sequenced on an Illumina iSeq 100. Per the original workflow: Non-productive sequences were filtered out, and CDR3s that did not start with C, did not end with F or W, or were shorter than 7 amino acids were discarded. Antigen-specific clonotypes were identified with the MANAFEST web application by comparing peptide-stimulated wells with reference and other culture wells. An FDR below 0.05, an odds ratio above 5, and a productive frequency above 0.1% in at least two of three replicate wells were required for clones to be considered positive. A clonotype was classed as cross-reactive if the clonotype showed significant expansion both in SARS-CoV-2 spike wells and in at least one common cold coronavirus spike condition. Levenshtein distances (stringdist) and unrooted phylogenetic trees (ape) in R version 3.6.1 were used to assess CDR3 homology. The public reads were reanalyzed by TCRdb: fastp trimming at Q25, MiXCR alignment, in-frame beta chains only. Each CDR3 protein appears once, grouped with its most common genes and DNA. TCRdb's processing, not the authors', yielded these V and J calls. In all, the sample holds about 15,000 distinct CDR3 sequences, and 42% of those were seen once. The leading ten clones occupy more than 20% of the sample.

This TCR was recovered from a human donor with COVID-19. Sequencing input: cultured CD4+ T cells from blood. The V gene is TRBV5-5 and the J gene is TRBJ2-1; TRBD1 is a possible D gene, resting on 5 matching bases. The CDR3 protein sequence reads: CASSLADSAYYNEQFF. In nucleotide form, the sequence is TGTGCCAGCAGCTTGGCCGACAGCGCCTACTACAATGAGCAGTTCTTC.